The next 13 T cell receptor beta chains were all read from a single sample in a study of blood T cell repertoires in COVID-19. Sequenced by immunoSEQ multiplex PCR; TCRdb stores in-frame clones only, minus some. The sample has roughly 250,000 clones; around 82% are singletons. The specimen sequenced was peripheral blood. The receptor set was obtained from a woman aged 80 or over with active or convalescent COVID-19.

The chain recombines TRBV6-6 with TRBJ2-1; D is ambiguous. There are 13 residues in the CDR3. With 6 bases removed from V and 7 bases from J, the gap between germline ends came to 13 bases. The germline V gene has CDR1 MNHNY and CDR2 SVGAGI (reference sequence). The CDR3 loop is CASSHRLVNEQFF. CDR3 nucleotides: TGTGCCAGCAGCCACCGCCTAGTAAATGAGCAGTTCTTC.

The chain joins TRBV2 to TRBJ1-2; a weak D match, TRBD1 (6 bases). Germline CDR1 reads SNHLY; CDR2 reads FYNNEI. CDR3 length: 13 residues. V was cut by 9 bases and J by 3 bases, with 14 bases left in between. The CDR3 coding sequence is TGTGCCAGTAAGACAGGACGCTACTATGGCTACACCTTC. Amino acid sequence: CASKTGRYYGYTF.

The chain recombines TRBV28 with TRBJ1-6; TRBD1 matches at 7 bases. V trimming: 2 bases; J trimming: 7 bases; junction bases outside the gene matches: 11. The CDR3 consists of 17 residues. CDR1 and CDR2 from the germline V gene are MDHEN and SYDVKM. CDR3 DNA: TGTGCCAGCAGTTTAATCGCACAGGGGTTTCAGAATTCACCCCTCCACTTT. As protein: CASSLIAQGFQNSPLHF.

Written as DNA, the CDR3 is TGTGCCAGCAGCCAAGAGACAGGGATGAACACTGAAGCTTTCTTT. This translates into CASSQETGMNTEAFF. V usage is TRBV4-2 and J usage is TRBJ1-1; 7 nucleotides match TRBD1. Germline loops: CDR1 LGHNA, CDR2 YNFKEQ. V shed 0 bases, J shed 0 bases, and the junction held 1 base outside the gene matches. The CDR3 length is 15 residues.

V gene TRBV7-9 combines with J gene TRBJ1-5; no clear D. CDR3 length equals 17 residues. CDR1 is SEHNR, CDR2 FQNEAQ, per germline (reference sequence). V was shortened by 7 bases and J by 0 bases, with 19 bases between the two germline ends. CDR3: CASTLAPTAASNQPQHF. The CDR3 nucleotides read TGTGCCAGCACCCTAGCCCCGACGGCGGCTAGCAATCAGCCCCAGCATTTT.

The rearrangement joins TRBV2 to TRBJ1-2; TRBD1 matches 9 bases. In germline, CDR1 is SNHLY, CDR2 FYNNEI. Losses at the gene ends were 5 bases for V and 5 bases for J; bases not matched to a gene: 9. The CDR3 spans 15 residues. For the CDR3, the DNA is TGTGCCAGCAGTCGGACCGGACAGGGGCCATATGGCTACACCTTC. This gives the protein CASSRTGQGPYGYTF.

The V and J genes are TRBV7-8 and TRBJ1-5; 7 nucleotides agree with TRBD1. The CDR3 has 15 amino acids. Germline CDR1 is SGHVS and CDR2 is FQNEAQ. V lost 5 bases to trimming and J lost 3 bases; unmatched junction nucleotides: 7. CDR3 bases: TGTGCCAGCAGCAAGGGGACAGCCCCCAATCAGCCCCAGCATTTT. Translated: CASSKGTAPNQPQHF.

The chain links TRBV11-3 to TRBJ2-2; a weak D match, TRBD2 (7 bases). Germline assignment: CDR1 SGHNT and CDR2 YENEEA. The CDR3 contains 14 residues. Trimming took off 4 bases at V and 6 bases at J, with 12 bases between the two ends. The CDR3 region is CASSWEGVAGELFF. Written as DNA, the CDR3 is TGTGCCAGCAGCTGGGAGGGGGTCGCCGGGGAGCTGTTTTTT.

In regard to this clone: At the DNA level, this CDR3 is encoded by other sequences in the same sample as well. For the CDR3, the DNA is TGTGCCAGCAGTTCGACGGGAAGCAATCAGCCCCAGCATTTT. Its translation: CASSSTGSNQPQHF. This rearrangement joins TRBV6-5 to TRBJ1-5; D unclear. Germline V CDR1 and CDR2: MNHEY, SVGAGI. The CDR3 is 14 amino acids. V shed 4 bases and J shed 1 base, with 8 bases lying between them.

The chain uses TRBV3-1 (or the pseudogene TRBV3-2) and TRBJ1-6; TRBD1 matches at 8 bases. V lost 1 base and J lost 1; bases outside the gene matches: 6. CDR1 and CDR2 from the germline V gene are LGHDT and YNNKEL (reference sequence). The CDR3 runs 18 residues. The CDR3 region is CASSQVPTGESYNSPLHF. Written as DNA, the CDR3 is TGTGCCAGCAGCCAAGTCCCGACAGGGGAATCCTATAATTCACCCCTCCACTTT.

The CDR3 region has the DNA TGCGCCAGCAGCCAACGGACTAGCGGGAGCTCCAATGAGCAGTTCTTC. It translates to CASSQRTSGSSNEQFF. This sequence joins TRBV4-1 and TRBJ2-1, with 13 bases lining up with TRBD2. This CDR3 has 16 residues. J gave up 6 bases and V 2 bases, and 4 bases lay outside the gene matches. Germline CDR1 and CDR2: MGHRA and YSYEKL.

CDR3 in DNA: TGTGCCAGCAGCCCTTATACGGGGGTGAACACCGGGGAGCTGTTTTTT. Amino acids: CASSPYTGVNTGELFF. This sequence joins TRBV3-1 (or the pseudogene TRBV3-2) and TRBJ2-2; the D gene is possibly TRBD2 (6 bases). The CDR3 has 16 residues. Trimming took 4 bases from V and 1 from J, leaving 13 bases between them. Germline-derived CDR1 and CDR2 are LGHDT and YNNKEL (reference sequence).

This clone was counted only a few times. The V call is TRBV7-9, the J call TRBJ1-6, with D unresolved. CDR1 and CDR2 from the germline V gene are SEHNR and FQNEAQ (reference sequence). Trimming took off 5 bases at V and 7 bases at J, with 6 bases between the two ends. This CDR3 spans 12 amino acids. DNA of the CDR3: TGTGCCAGCAGCCTCCTAAATTCACCCCTCCACTTT. Residues: CASSLLNSPLHF.